This is a list of T cell receptor beta chains from one sample in a study of T-cell reconstitution after alpha-beta-depleted transplantation in children. MiXCR, run by TCRdb on the PCR reads, gives a single entry per CDR3 protein. The repertoire consists of roughly 420,000 distinct CDR3 sequences, with about 17% occurring once and the leading ten covering less than 30%. The source was PBMCs, mostly from graft donor cells, collected 360 days after TCRalphabeta/CD19-depleted stem cell transplant. The receptors were sampled from a boy in the first two years of life who had a stem cell transplant for Wiskott-Aldrich syndrome, so the T cells may come from the graft donor. Both conserved end residues are part of each CDR3. The D gene is left open where the match is weak. Only part of the rows carry a size: once, few, many, or a class if the clone is expanded.

>TRBV10-3|TRBJ2-7|.|TRBD1
CAIGQRDREAKIKYEQYF
TGTGCCATCGGACAAAGGGACAGGGAGGCGAAAATAAAATACGAGCAGTACTTC
>TRBV6-5|TRBJ1-2|few|TRBD1
CASSYSDRDRRGISYGYTF
TGTGCCAGCAGTTACTCGGACCGGGACAGGAGGGGAATAAGCTATGGCTACACCTTC
>TRBV7-2|TRBJ2-1|.|.
CASSLGPSSYNEQFF
TGTGCCAGCAGCTTAGGGCCTAGCTCCTACAATGAGCAGTTCTTC
>TRBV18|TRBJ2-1|.|TRBD2
CASSPFLPGGPYNEQFF
TGTGCCAGCTCACCATTCTTGCCGGGAGGGCCTTACAATGAGCAGTTCTTC
>TRBV12-3/TRBV12-4|TRBJ2-7|.|.
CASSLLGAGQYF
TGTGCCAGCAGTTTACTAGGGGCTGGGCAGTACTTC
>TRBV9|TRBJ2-5|.|TRBD2
CASSVGLAGAQETQYF
TGTGCCAGCAGCGTAGGCCTAGCGGGAGCCCAAGAGACCCAGTACTTC
>TRBV6-2/TRBV6-3|TRBJ2-2|few|TRBD1
CASSFGTVTGELFF
TGTGCCAGCAGTTTCGGGACAGTCACCGGGGAGCTGTTTTTT
>TRBV12-3/TRBV12-4|TRBJ1-1|few|TRBD1
CASSVTGGTEAFF
TGTGCCAGCAGTGTAACAGGGGGCACTGAAGCTTTCTTT
>TRBV7-2|TRBJ2-3|few|TRBD1
CASSFTGTELDTQYF
TGTGCCAGCAGCTTTACCGGGACAGAGTTGGATACGCAGTATTTT
>TRBV5-7|TRBJ2-5|.|.
CASSSHRATETQYF
TGTGCCAGCAGCTCCCACAGGGCCACGGAGACCCAGTACTTC
>TRBV24-1|TRBJ2-1|.|.
CATSTLISPNEQFF
TGTGCCACCAGTACCCTAATCAGCCCCAATGAGCAGTTCTTC
>TRBV18|TRBJ2-1|.|TRBD2
CASSGAGGPYNEQFF
TGTGCCAGCTCTGGAGCGGGAGGGCCGTACAATGAGCAGTTCTTC
>TRBV4-2|TRBJ2-1|many|.
CASSQDPVF
TGTGCCAGCAGCCAAGACCCCGTCTTC
>TRBV7-6|TRBJ2-7|.|.
CASSLVGALGSYEQYF
TGTGCCAGCAGCTTAGTTGGCGCTCTTGGGTCCTACGAGCAGTACTTC
>TRBV7-8|TRBJ2-1|.|TRBD2
CASSPRGGGSSYEQFF
TGTGCCAGCAGCCCCCGGGGGGGCGGGAGTTCCTATGAGCAGTTCTTC
>TRBV4-3|TRBJ1-2|.|.
CASSQGVRGADGYTF
TGCGCCAGCAGCCAAGGGGTAAGGGGGGCAGATGGCTACACCTTC
>TRBV5-1|TRBJ1-2|.|.
CASSFPQGYGYTF
TGCGCCAGCAGCTTCCCACAGGGTTATGGCTACACCTTC
>TRBV7-9|TRBJ1-1|few|.
CASRFFGRNTEAFF
TGTGCCAGCAGATTTTTTGGACGGAACACTGAAGCTTTCTTT
>TRBV24-1|TRBJ2-1|few|.
CATSDSAAGEMDEQFF
TGTGCCACCAGTGACTCGGCGGCAGGGGAGATGGATGAGCAGTTCTTC
>TRBV19|TRBJ2-6|.|TRBD1
CATNRGFPNSGANVLTF
TGTGCCACCAACAGGGGATTCCCAAATTCTGGGGCCAACGTCCTGACTTTC
>TRBV27|TRBJ1-2|few|.
CASSRTGGVDFGYTF
TGTGCCAGCAGCCGTACGGGAGGGGTGGATTTCGGCTACACCTTC
>TRBV20-1|TRBJ2-1|.|TRBD2
CSARPPGLAGYNEQFF
TGCAGTGCTAGACCCCCGGGACTAGCTGGGTACAATGAGCAGTTCTTC
>TRBV5-5|TRBJ2-3|many|.
CASSRLVPDTQYF
TGTGCCAGCAGCCGACTAGTCCCAGATACGCAGTATTTT
>TRBV30|TRBJ2-3|many|.
CACTKGPSRTQYF
TGTGCCTGTACTAAAGGCCCTAGCCGGACGCAGTATTTT
>TRBV9|TRBJ2-1|.|TRBD2
CASSVEAGVYNEQFF
TGTGCCAGCAGCGTAGAAGCGGGAGTTTACAATGAGCAGTTCTTC